This passage covers 14 T cell receptor beta chains from one sample sequenced in a study of T-cell memory formation after mild COVID-19. TCRdb analysed the 5' RACE reads with MiXCR anew, one entry per CDR3 protein. In the table there are tens of thousands of distinct CDR3 sequences, about 6.1% of which are singletons. Sequenced: PBMCs or a T cell subset sorted from them (not recorded which). The origin of the receptors is an adult who had mild COVID-19 (a few samples of this study predate the infection). Cell type and time point are not known.

This clonotype was seen ten or more times. This chain joins TRBV15 and TRBJ2-3; 8 bases are a match to TRBD2. Per the germline V gene, CDR1 is LNHNV and CDR2 is YYDKDF (reference sequence). This CDR3 has 14 amino acids. V was pared by 3 bases and J by 4 bases, with 3 bases of the junction left unmatched. The CDR3 spells CATSSVGGADTQYF. The CDR3, as DNA: TGTGCCACCAGCAGCGTCGGGGGGGCAGATACGCAGTATTTT.

In its sample, this clonotype was seen a few times. The chain recombines TRBV7-6 with TRBJ2-3; 7 bases are shared with TRBD2. The V segment lost 5 bases and the J segment 1 base; nucleotides outside the gene matches: 9. This CDR3 spans 16 amino acids. Germline-derived CDR1 and CDR2 are SGHVS and FNYEAQ. The CDR3 is CASSLLGGRGTDTQYF. For the CDR3, the DNA is TGTGCCAGCAGCCTACTCGGGGGGAGAGGCACAGATACGCAGTATTTT.

This clonotype was detected a few times. V is TRBV6-5 and J is TRBJ1-2; no reliable D call. The CDR3 contains 15 residues. The V end lost 0 bases, the J end lost 8 bases, and 16 bases lay between the germline ends. Germline CDR1 is MNHEY and CDR2 is SVGAGI. The CDR3 here is CASSYSITAAGGYTF. CDR3 sequence (DNA): TGTGCCAGCAGTTACTCGATAACCGCAGCGGGAGGCTACACCTTC.

This clonotype appeared many times. The chain uses TRBV9 and TRBJ2-7, with 7 bases fitting TRBD2. J gave up 6 bases and V 3 bases, and 9 bases lay outside the gene matches. CDR1 and CDR2 from the germline V gene are SGDLS and YYNGEE. This CDR3 comprises 14 residues. As DNA, the CDR3 is TGTGCCAGCAGCGCAATACTAGCGATCGGCGAGCAGTACTTC. The encoded protein is CASSAILAIGEQYF.

This clonotype was seen many times. The gene calls are TRBV12-3 or TRBV12-4 and TRBJ1-1; tentatively, D is TRBD1 (5 bases). The ends were cut back, 5 bases at V and 5 bases at J, with 15 bases in the middle. The CDR3 totals 14 residues. DNA for the CDR3: TGTGCCAGCAGTCCCACCCGGGGCCGTACTGAAGCTTTCTTT. Amino acids: CASSPTRGRTEAFF.

This clonotype was found a few times. The rearrangement links TRBV7-9 to TRBJ1-1, with D maybe TRBD1 (5 bases). Germline V CDR1 and CDR2: SEHNR, FQNEAQ (reference sequence). The CDR3 covers 16 residues. Trimming shortened V by 5 bases and J by 4 bases, and 20 bases separated the two germline ends. This CDR3 reads CASSPWGGTRITEAFF. The CDR3 nucleotides are TGTGCCAGCAGCCCCTGGGGCGGTACAAGAATCACTGAAGCTTTCTTT. The entire variable domain, with the rest obtained from reference TRBV7-9 and TRBJ1-1, is as follows: DTGVSQNPRHKITKRGQNVTFRCDPISEHNRLYWYRQTLGQGPEFLTYFQNEAQLEKSRLLSDRFSAERPKGSFSTLEIQRTEQGDSAMYLCASSPWGGTRITEAFFGQGTRLTVV.

This clonotype was picked up a small number of times. The chain recombines TRBV24-1 with TRBJ2-1; D call uncertain. The CDR3 length is 13 residues. V was clipped by 3 bases and J by 3 bases, with 5 bases between them. Germline lookup yields CDR1 KGHDR and CDR2 SFDVKD. CDR3 sequence reads: CATSDRLYNEQFF. For the CDR3, the DNA is TGTGCCACCAGTGATCGTCTCTACAATGAGCAGTTCTTC.

The CDR3 coding sequence is TGTGCCAGCGGCCACAGGGAGAACACTGAAGCTTTCTTT. Translation: CASGHRENTEAFF. The genes are TRBV6-2 or TRBV6-3 and TRBJ1-1; maybe TRBD1 (6 bases). Trimming took 8 bases from V and 1 from J, leaving 11 bases between them. Germline CDR1 MNHEY, CDR2 SVGEGT. The length of the CDR3 is 13 residues.

Only a few counts were recorded for this clonotype. The V gene is TRBV11-2, the J gene TRBJ1-4; D is perhaps TRBD1 (5 bases). V lost 1 base to trimming and J lost 2 bases, with 8 bases between them. Germline values: CDR1 SGHAT, CDR2 FQNNGV. The CDR3 spans 15 residues. The CDR3 loop is CASSLVGDTNEKLFF. The CDR3 coding sequence is TGTGCCAGCAGCTTAGTAGGGGACACTAATGAAAAACTGTTTTTT.

The sample holds many counts of this clonotype. The chain combines TRBV6-5 with TRBJ2-1; 8 positions agree with TRBD2. V lost 4 bases to trimming and J lost 7 bases; unmatched junction nucleotides: 15. The CDR3 is made up of 17 amino acids. From germline, CDR1 is MNHEY and CDR2 SVGAGI. CDR3 sequence reads: CASSSNRQRERLNEQFF. The DNA for the CDR3 is TGTGCCAGCAGTTCTAACCGACAGCGGGAGCGCTTAAATGAGCAGTTCTTC.

This clonotype has just a few counts. The V call is TRBV5-4, the J call TRBJ1-1; D ambiguous. CDR3 length: 15 amino acids. Trimming removed 4 bases from V and 4 bases from J, with 17 bases in between. Germline CDR1 and CDR2: SGHNT and YYREEE (reference sequence). CDR3 sequence (DNA): TGTGCCAGCAGCCCCCTCCGTACGGGGATCACTGAAGCTTTCTTT. Protein product: CASSPLRTGITEAFF.

This clonotype has ten or more counts. The chain carries TRBV24-1 and TRBJ2-5; D may be TRBD2 (5 bases). CDR3 length: 17 amino acids. Germline V gene lookup returns CDR1 KGHDR and CDR2 SFDVKD. V was cut by 1 base and J by 2 bases, with 16 bases left in between. CDR3 bases: TGTGCCACCAGTGATTTCGGGGTCAAGGCCCGTCAAGAGACCCAGTACTTC. It translates to CATSDFGVKARQETQYF.

This clonotype has just a few counts. As DNA, the CDR3 is TGTGCCAGCAGTGGGGTGGGCAGGGTTGAGACCCAGTACTTC. Amino acid sequence: CASSGVGRVETQYF. This chain connects TRBV5-5 to TRBJ2-5, with D possibly being TRBD1 (5 bases). Trimming removed 5 bases from V and 5 bases from J, with 16 bases in between. This CDR3 region has 14 residues. The V gene's germline CDR1 is SGHKS and CDR2 YYEKEE (reference sequence). The full variable domain, its missing parts supplied by reference TRBV5-5 and TRBJ2-5, is DAGVTQSPTHLIKTRGQQVTLRCSPISGHKSVSWYQQVLGQGPQFIFQYYEKEERGRGNFPDRFSARQFPNYSSELNVNALLLGDSALYLCASSGVGRVETQYFGPGTRLLVL.

Ten or more counts support this clonotype. This sequence joins TRBV3-1 and TRBJ2-1; D might be TRBD2 (6 bases). V was trimmed by 1 base and J by 5 bases, leaving 9 bases between them. The CDR3 spans 14 residues. Germline values: CDR1 LGHDT, CDR2 YNNKEL (reference sequence). The CDR3 region has the DNA TGTGCCAGCAGCCAAGGGACTACCAACAATGAGCAGTTCTTC. Translation: CASSQGTTNNEQFF.